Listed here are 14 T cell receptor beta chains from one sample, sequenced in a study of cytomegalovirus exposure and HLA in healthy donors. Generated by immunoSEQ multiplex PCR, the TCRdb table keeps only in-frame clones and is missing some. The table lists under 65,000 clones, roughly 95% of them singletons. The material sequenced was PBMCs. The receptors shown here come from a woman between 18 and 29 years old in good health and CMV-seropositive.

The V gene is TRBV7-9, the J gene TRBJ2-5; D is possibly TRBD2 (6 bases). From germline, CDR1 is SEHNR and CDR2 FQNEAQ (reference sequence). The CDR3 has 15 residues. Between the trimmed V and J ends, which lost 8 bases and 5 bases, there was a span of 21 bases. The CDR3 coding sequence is TGTGCCAGCCGCGGGGACCTGAGGGACGGGGAGACCCAGTACTTC. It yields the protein CASRGDLRDGETQYF.

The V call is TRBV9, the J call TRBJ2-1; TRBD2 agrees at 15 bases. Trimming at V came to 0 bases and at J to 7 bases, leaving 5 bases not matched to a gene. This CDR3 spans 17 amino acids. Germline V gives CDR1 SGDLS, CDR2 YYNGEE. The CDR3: CASSVAPGLAGGNEQFF. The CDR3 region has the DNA TGTGCCAGCAGCGTAGCCCCGGGACTAGCGGGAGGAAATGAGCAGTTCTTC.

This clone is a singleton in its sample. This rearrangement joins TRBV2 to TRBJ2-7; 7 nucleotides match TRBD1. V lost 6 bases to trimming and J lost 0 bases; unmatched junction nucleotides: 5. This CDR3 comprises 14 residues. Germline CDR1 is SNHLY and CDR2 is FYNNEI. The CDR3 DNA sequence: TGTGCCAGCAGACGGACAGGTTTCTCCTACGAGCAGTACTTC. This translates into CASRRTGFSYEQYF.

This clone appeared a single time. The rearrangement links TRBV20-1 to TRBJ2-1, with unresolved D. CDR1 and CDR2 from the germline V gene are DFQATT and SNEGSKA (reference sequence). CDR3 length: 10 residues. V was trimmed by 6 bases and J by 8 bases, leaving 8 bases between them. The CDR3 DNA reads TGCAGTGCCTCCTTCGATGAGCAGTTCTTC. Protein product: CSASFDEQFF.

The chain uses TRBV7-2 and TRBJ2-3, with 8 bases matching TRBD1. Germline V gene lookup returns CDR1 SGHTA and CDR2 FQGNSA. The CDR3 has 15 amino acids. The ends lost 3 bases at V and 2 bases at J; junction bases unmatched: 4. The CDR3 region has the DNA TGTGCCAGCAGCTTTGGACAGGGCTTCACAGATACGCAGTATTTT. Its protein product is CASSFGQGFTDTQYF.

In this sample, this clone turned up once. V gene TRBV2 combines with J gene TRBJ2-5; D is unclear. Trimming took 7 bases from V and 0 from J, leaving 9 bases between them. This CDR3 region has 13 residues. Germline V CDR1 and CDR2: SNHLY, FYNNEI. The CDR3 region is CASKSVNQETQYF. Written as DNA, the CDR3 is TGTGCCAGCAAGTCGGTAAACCAAGAGACCCAGTACTTC.

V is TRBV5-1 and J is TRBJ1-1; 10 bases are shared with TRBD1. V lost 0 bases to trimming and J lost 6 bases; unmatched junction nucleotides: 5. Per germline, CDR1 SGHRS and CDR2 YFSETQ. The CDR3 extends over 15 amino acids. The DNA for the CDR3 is TGCGCCAGCAGCTTGGATAGGGACAGGGGTTCTGAAGCTTTCTTT. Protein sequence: CASSLDRDRGSEAFF.

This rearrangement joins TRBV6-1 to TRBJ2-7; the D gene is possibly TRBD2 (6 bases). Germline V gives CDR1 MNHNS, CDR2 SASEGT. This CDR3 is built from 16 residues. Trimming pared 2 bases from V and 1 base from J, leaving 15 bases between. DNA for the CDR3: TGTGCCAGCAGTGAATGGAAGGAGGGAGCATCCTACGAGCAGTACTTC. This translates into CASSEWKEGASYEQYF.

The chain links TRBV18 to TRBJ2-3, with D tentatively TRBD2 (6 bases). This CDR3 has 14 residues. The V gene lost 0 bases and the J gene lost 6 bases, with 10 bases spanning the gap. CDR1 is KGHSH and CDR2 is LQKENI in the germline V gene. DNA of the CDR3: TGTGCCAGCTCACCACCGGGACTGATGGATACGCAGTATTTT. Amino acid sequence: CASSPPGLMDTQYF. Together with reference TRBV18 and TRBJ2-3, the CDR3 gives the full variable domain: NAGVMQNPRHLVRRRGQEARLRCSPMKGHSHVYWYRQLPEEGLKFMVYLQKENIIDESGMPKERFSAEFPKEGPSILRIQQVVRGDSAAYFCASSPPGLMDTQYFGPGTRLTVL.

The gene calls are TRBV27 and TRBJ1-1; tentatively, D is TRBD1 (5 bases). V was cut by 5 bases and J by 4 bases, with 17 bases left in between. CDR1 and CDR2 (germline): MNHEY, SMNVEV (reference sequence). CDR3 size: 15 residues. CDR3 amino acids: CASSPQGTLGTEAFF. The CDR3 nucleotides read TGTGCCAGCAGTCCTCAGGGAACCCTGGGCACTGAAGCTTTCTTT.

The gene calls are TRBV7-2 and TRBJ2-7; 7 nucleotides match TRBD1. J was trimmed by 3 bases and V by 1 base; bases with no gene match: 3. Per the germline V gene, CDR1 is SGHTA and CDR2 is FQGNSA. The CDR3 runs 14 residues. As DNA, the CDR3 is TGTGCCAGCAGCTTAGGACAGGGCTACTACGAGCAGTACTTC. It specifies CASSLGQGYYEQYF.

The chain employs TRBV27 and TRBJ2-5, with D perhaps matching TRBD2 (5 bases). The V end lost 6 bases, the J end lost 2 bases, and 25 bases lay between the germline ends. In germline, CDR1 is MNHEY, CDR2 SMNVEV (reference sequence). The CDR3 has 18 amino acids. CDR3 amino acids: CASSPWTSIFTFQETQYF. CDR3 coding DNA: TGTGCCAGCAGCCCTTGGACTTCTATTTTCACCTTTCAAGAGACCCAGTACTTC.

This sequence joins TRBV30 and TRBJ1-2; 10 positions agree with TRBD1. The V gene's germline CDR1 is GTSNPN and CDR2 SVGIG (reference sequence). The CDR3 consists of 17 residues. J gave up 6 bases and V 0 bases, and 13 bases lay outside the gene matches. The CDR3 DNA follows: TGTGCCTGGAGTGTACTAGCGAGGGACAGGGGTCCCGATGGCTACACCTTC. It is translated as CAWSVLARDRGPDGYTF.

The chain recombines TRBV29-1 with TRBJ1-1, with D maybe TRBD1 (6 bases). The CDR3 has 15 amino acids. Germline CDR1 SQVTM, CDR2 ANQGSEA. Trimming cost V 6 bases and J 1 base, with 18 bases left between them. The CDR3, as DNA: TGCAGCGTCCCTCAATTTCGACAGGAGAACACTGAAGCTTTCTTT. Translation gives CSVPQFRQENTEAFF.